A selection of T cell receptor beta chains follows, all from one sample in a study of blood T cell repertoires in COVID-19. This table comes from immunoSEQ multiplex PCR, and its TCRdb copy is limited to in-frame clones, with some not included. The repertoire holds 60,000 to 70,000 clones, with 80% to 90% as singletons. The sample consisted of peripheral blood. These receptors all stem from an elderly man with acute or convalescent COVID-19. Each CDR3 is given with its conserved first and last residue. Fields, in order: D gene, V gene, J gene, clone size, CDR3 DNA, CDR3 protein. A D gene is named only where the DNA matches it firmly. Size tells how often a clone was seen (once, few, many) or the class of an expanded clone, and some rows leave it out.

.	TRBV2	TRBJ2-5	.	TGTGCCACCGGTGTAGGGGGCGCGGGGGAGACCCAGTACTTC	CATGVGGAGETQYF
.	TRBV11-2	TRBJ2-1	.	TGTGCCAGCAGTTCGGGGATTGAGCAGTTCTTC	CASSSGIEQFF
TRBD2	TRBV7-6	TRBJ2-1	.	TGTGCCAGCAGCAGACTAGCGGGAGAGAGTGGTGAGCAGTTCTTC	CASSRLAGESGEQFF
.	TRBV7-9	TRBJ2-1	once	TGTGCCAGCAGCTTAGTTCCGCGGGATAGGAATGAGCAGTTCTTC	CASSLVPRDRNEQFF
TRBD1	TRBV19	TRBJ1-2	few	TGTGCCAGTATTCCCGGGACAGCGCTTTCTTATGGCTACACCTTC	CASIPGTALSYGYTF
.	TRBV28	TRBJ2-7	.	TGTGCCAGCTCTCAAGGGGGTCAGTACGAGCAGTACTTC	CASSQGGQYEQYF
TRBD1	TRBV5-1	TRBJ2-2	.	TGCGCCAGCCAGACAGGGGGCCAGAACACCGGGGAGCTGTTTTTT	CASQTGGQNTGELFF
TRBD1	TRBV28	TRBJ1-2	.	TGTGCCAGCAGTTCCCCGGGACAGGGGTCTCATGGCTACACCTTC	CASSSPGQGSHGYTF
TRBD2	TRBV19	TRBJ2-3	.	TGTGCCAGTAATCCGACTAGCGGGGGCTCAGATACGCAGTATTTT	CASNPTSGGSDTQYF
TRBD2	TRBV7-2	TRBJ2-3	once	TGTGCCAGCAGCTTCGGGACTAAGACAGATACGCAGTATTTT	CASSFGTKTDTQYF
TRBD2	TRBV7-8	TRBJ2-1	.	TGTGCCAGCAGACTAGCGGGAGGGCCCTCAGGGCAGTTCTTC	CASRLAGGPSGQFF
.	TRBV19	TRBJ2-7	.	TGTGCCAGTAGTCCAAATTCCGGGACATTTTCCTACGAGCAGTACTTC	CASSPNSGTFSYEQYF
TRBD2	TRBV4-3	TRBJ2-3	.	TGCGCCAGCAGCCCCACGGTGGGGACTAGCGGGCAGTATTTT	CASSPTVGTSGQYF
TRBD1	TRBV7-7	TRBJ2-2	.	TGTGCTAGCAGGCTCACAGGGGCCGGGGAGCTGTTTTTT	CASRLTGAGELFF
.	TRBV5-1	TRBJ2-3	.	TGCGCCAGCAGCTTGGCCGCAAGCGGTACTGAGTTGGATACGCAGTATTTT	CASSLAASGTELDTQYF
.	TRBV24-1	TRBJ2-3	.	TGTGCCACCAGTGATTTCGGGGTGACAGATACGCAGTATTTT	CATSDFGVTDTQYF
.	TRBV1	TRBJ2-2	.	TGCACCAGCAGCCAAGTTCCTCGGGGGACCGAGAACACCGGGGAGCTGTTTTTT	CTSSQVPRGTENTGELFF
TRBD1	TRBV19	TRBJ1-5	.	TGTGCCAGTAGTTCAACGGGACAGGGGTCGAATAGCAATCAGCCCCAGCATTTT	CASSSTGQGSNSNQPQHF
TRBD1	TRBV30	TRBJ1-2	few	TGTGCCTTTCTACGGGACAGGCCCTATGGCTACACCTTC	CAFLRDRPYGYTF
TRBD1	TRBV7-2	TRBJ2-3	once	TGTGCCAGCAGCTTATCCGGGACAGTTAGCACAGATACGCAGTATTTT	CASSLSGTVSTDTQYF
.	TRBV2	TRBJ1-2	.	TGTGCCAGCAGTCCGGGGTGGACTACTGGTGGCTACACCTTC	CASSPGWTTGGYTF
TRBD2	TRBV11-2	TRBJ2-7	.	TGTGCCAGCAGCTTCCTAGCGGGGGGGCTGGACGAGCAGTACTTC	CASSFLAGGLDEQYF
.	TRBV7-9	TRBJ1-2	.	TGTGCCAGCAGCTTAGGTATTGGCTACACCTTC	CASSLGIGYTF